A single sample gave rise to the 20 T cell receptor beta chains below, sequenced in a study of monozygotic twins with cystic fibrosis. Data came from immunoSEQ multiplex PCR; TCRdb stores just in-frame clones and leaves some out. The sample has over 20,000 clones; around 93% are singletons. The sample consisted of blood. Receptor source: a girl aged 2-9 years with cystic fibrosis.

The genes are TRBV30 and TRBJ1-3; 8 bases line up with TRBD1. V was pared by 5 bases and J by 11 bases, with 8 bases of the junction left unmatched. The CDR3 runs to 12 residues. Looked up from germline, CDR1 is GTSNPN and CDR2 is SVGIG (reference sequence). DNA of the CDR3: TGTGCCTGGGGACAGGGTGGTCTCGCCATATATTTT. This sequence encodes CAWGQGGLAIYF.

The chain employs TRBV28 and TRBJ2-5; no clear D. The CDR3 has 13 residues. Trimming took off 2 bases at V and 2 bases at J, with 6 bases between the two ends. In germline, CDR1 is MDHEN, CDR2 SYDVKM. CDR3 DNA sequence: TGTGCCAGCAGTTTAGTCGGACAAGAGACCCAGTACTTC. Its translation: CASSLVGQETQYF.

This chain joins TRBV5-4 and TRBJ1-2; TRBD1 might be the D (5 bases). Per the germline V gene, CDR1 is SGHNT and CDR2 is YYREEE (reference sequence). V was trimmed by 2 bases and J by 2 bases, leaving 13 bases between them. The CDR3 is made up of 15 amino acids. The CDR3 region has the DNA TGTGCCAGCAGCTTAGCCTCGGGGCCCAACTATGGCTACACCTTC. It specifies CASSLASGPNYGYTF.

The chain links TRBV10-3 to TRBJ1-2; D remains unclear. The CDR3 totals 14 residues. Germline CDR1 reads ENHRY; CDR2 reads SYGVKD. Deletions cut 3 bases from V and 3 bases from J, with 11 bases between. The CDR3 reads CAISDWGRDYGYTF. The CDR3 DNA reads TGTGCCATCAGTGATTGGGGTCGGGACTATGGCTACACCTTC.

The chain has TRBV19 and TRBJ2-3; D is unclear. CDR1 is LNHDA and CDR2 is SQIVND in the germline V gene (reference sequence). The CDR3 runs to 14 residues. V was clipped by 7 bases and J by 0 bases, with 11 bases between them. The CDR3 coding sequence is TGTGCCAGTAAACGAGAAGCTAGCACAGATACGCAGTATTTT. This encodes CASKREASTDTQYF.

V is TRBV19 and J is TRBJ2-5; 10 bases line up with TRBD1. The CDR3 spans 16 residues. The germline CDR1 and CDR2 sequences are LNHDA and SQIVND (reference sequence). The V and J ends lost 5 bases and 5 bases, in that order; junction bases with no gene match: 11. CDR3 DNA sequence: TGTGCCAGTAGTGTCGGGGGGGACAGGGGCAGCGAGACCCAGTACTTC. It encodes CASSVGGDRGSETQYF.

The chain carries TRBV5-1 and TRBJ1-2, with 9 positions matching TRBD1. Germline lookup yields CDR1 SGHRS and CDR2 YFSETQ. V gave up 5 bases and J gave up 8 bases; unmatched junction bases: 13. The CDR3 length is 15 residues. The CDR3 loop reads CASRYAPDRGGGYTF. The CDR3 nucleotides read TGCGCCAGCAGGTACGCTCCGGACAGGGGAGGAGGCTACACCTTC.

This chain connects TRBV5-1 to TRBJ1-2; D perhaps matches TRBD1 (5 bases). Trimming took 2 bases from V and 3 from J, leaving 14 bases between them. This CDR3 comprises 15 residues. Germline values: CDR1 SGHRS, CDR2 YFSETQ. The CDR3 region is CASSFGGEFDYGYTF. CDR3 sequence (DNA): TGCGCCAGCAGCTTCGGGGGAGAGTTCGACTATGGCTACACCTTC.

This chain joins TRBV7-2 and TRBJ1-5; TRBD1 matches at 9 bases. The CDR3 consists of 15 residues. Looked up from germline, CDR1 is SGHTA and CDR2 is FQGNSA. V shed 7 bases, J shed 3 bases, and the junction held 7 bases outside the gene matches. The CDR3 DNA reads as TGTGCCAGCACCGTCGGGACAGGGCACAATCAGCCCCAGCATTTT. It is translated as CASTVGTGHNQPQHF.

Concerning this clone: Its ends do not fully match the called genes, so a read error is possible. The genes are TRBV5-1 and TRBJ1-2; D is unresolved. CDR3 length: 14 residues. Per germline, CDR1 SGHRS and CDR2 YFSETQ. As DNA, the CDR3 is TGCGCCAGCAACTTGGGGAACGTTAACTATGGCTACACCTTC. Translation gives CASNLGNVNYGYTF.

V and J are TRBV29-1 and TRBJ2-1; perhaps TRBD1 as D (6 bases). Trimming cost V 5 bases and J 2 bases, with 16 bases left between them. Germline lookup yields CDR1 SQVTM and CDR2 ANQGSEA. This CDR3 comprises 15 residues. This CDR3 reads CSVPGAGDPYNEQFF. CDR3 coding DNA: TGCAGCGTTCCCGGGGCAGGGGACCCCTACAATGAGCAGTTCTTC.

This chain uses TRBV5-6 with TRBJ2-7; 8 positions agree with TRBD1. This CDR3 is 15 amino acids long. Germline CDR1 and CDR2: SGHDT and YYEEEE. V was pared by 4 bases and J by 1 base, with 7 bases of the junction left unmatched. This chain's CDR3 is CASSLTGEASYEQYF. For the CDR3, the DNA is TGTGCCAGCAGCCTGACAGGGGAGGCGTCCTACGAGCAGTACTTC.

This chain's CDR3 is CASSVGVKGYEQYF. CDR3 nucleotide sequence: TGTGCCAGCAGCGTAGGAGTCAAGGGCTACGAGCAGTACTTC. The chain combines TRBV9 with TRBJ2-7; D is undetermined. The V end was cut by 0 bases, the J end by 3 bases, with 10 bases between. The CDR3 sequence is 14 residues long. CDR1 is SGDLS, CDR2 YYNGEE, per germline. Filled out from reference TRBV9 and TRBJ2-7, the complete variable domain reads DSGVTQTPKHLITATGQRVTLRCSPRSGDLSVYWYQQSLDQGLQFLIQYYNGEERAKGNILERFSAQQFPDLHSELNLSSLELGDSALYFCASSVGVKGYEQYFGPGTRLTVT.

This clone was observed once. V usage is TRBV6-6 and J usage is TRBJ2-7; D might be TRBD1 or TRBD2, each matching 6 bases. Trimming took 7 bases from V and 0 from J, leaving 13 bases between them. This CDR3 has 14 residues. Per germline, CDR1 MNHNY and CDR2 SVGAGI (reference sequence). The CDR3 is CASNGGPNSYEQYF. The CDR3 coding sequence is TGTGCCAGCAACGGGGGCCCCAACTCCTACGAGCAGTACTTC.

The chain couples TRBV28 to TRBJ1-2; D is undetermined. CDR3 length: 15 residues. Germline V gene lookup returns CDR1 MDHEN and CDR2 SYDVKM. Deletions cut 5 bases from V and 1 base from J, with 14 bases between. The CDR3 region has the DNA TGTGCCAGCAGTCCCCAACACAGAGATAACTATGGCTACACCTTC. Amino acid sequence: CASSPQHRDNYGYTF.

This rearrangement joins TRBV18 to TRBJ2-5, with 12 bases matching TRBD2. Germline assignment: CDR1 KGHSH and CDR2 LQKENI. The CDR3 totals 16 residues. J gave up 3 bases and V 4 bases, and 6 bases lay outside the gene matches. CDR3 sequence: CASSQSTSGGEETQYF. In DNA form, the CDR3 reads TGTGCCAGCTCACAGTCGACTAGCGGGGGAGAAGAGACCCAGTACTTC.

The V and J genes are TRBV28 and TRBJ2-7; perhaps TRBD2 as D (5 bases). V was trimmed by 7 bases and J by 0 bases, leaving 13 bases between them. The CDR3 totals 14 residues. The germline V gene encodes CDR1 MDHEN and CDR2 SYDVKM. In DNA form, the CDR3 reads TGTGCCAGCATGTGGACCGCGGGCTCCTACGAGCAGTACTTC. Translation gives CASMWTAGSYEQYF.

This clone was picked up a small number of times. The J gene is TRBJ1-3, the V gene TRBV27, with 10 bases that match TRBD1. The CDR3 is 15 amino acids. The germline CDR1 and CDR2 sequences are MNHEY and SMNVEV (reference sequence). Trimming at V came to 6 bases and at J to 8 bases, leaving 10 bases not matched to a gene. CDR3 in amino acids: CASSRQGAIGDTIYF. The CDR3, as DNA: TGTGCCAGCAGCAGACAGGGGGCTATAGGAGACACCATATATTTT.

The chain combines TRBV9 with TRBJ1-1, with D perhaps matching TRBD1 (6 bases). The CDR3 covers 13 residues. V was shortened by 4 bases and J by 1 base, with 8 bases between the two germline ends. From germline, CDR1 is SGDLS and CDR2 YYNGEE. CDR3 protein: CASSRGQNTEAFF. The CDR3 nucleotides are TGTGCCAGCAGCCGGGGACAGAACACTGAAGCTTTCTTT.

The chain links TRBV29-1 to TRBJ2-7, with 7 bases aligning to TRBD1. Losses at the gene ends were 4 bases for V and 4 bases for J; bases not matched to a gene: 4. This CDR3 comprises 12 residues. Looked up from germline, CDR1 is SQVTM and CDR2 is ANQGSEA. CDR3 bases: TGCAGCGTTGGACAGGGCGGGTACGAGCAGTACTTC. Translating gives CSVGQGGYEQYF.